A selection of T cell receptor beta chains follows, all from one sample in a study of T cells after yellow fever vaccination. TCRdb re-called the 5' RACE reads with MiXCR, one entry per CDR3 protein. The sample carries about 370,000 distinct CDR3 sequences, roughly 10% recorded once. The sample was PBMCs, taken on the day of the first yellow fever vaccination. These receptors were taken from a man younger than 30 who received the YFV17D yellow fever vaccine. CDR3s include the opening cysteine and the closing phenylalanine or tryptophan. Some rows have no size entry. The others give once, few or many, or a class for an expanded clone.

TRBJ1-5 | TRBV25-1 | NA | CASSESGARQPQHF
TRBJ2-3 | TRBV3-1 | few | CASSRTSQDTQYF
TRBJ2-3 | TRBV5-4 | few | CASHRGTDTQYF
TRBJ2-2 | TRBV14 | NA | CASSQAGLAGRELFF
TRBJ1-1 | TRBV6-1 | NA | CASSPAGHPNTEAFF
TRBJ2-3 | TRBV6-1 | NA | CASSVQTGRPDTQYF
TRBJ2-4 | TRBV4-3 | NA | CAQLPIQYF
TRBJ1-6 | TRBV4-1 | NA | CASSQAPRDRNSPLHF
TRBJ1-6 | TRBV11-2 | NA | CASSLRRLDTGGSGSPLHF
TRBJ2-7 | TRBV7-6 | few | CASSLGDGSSYEQYF
TRBJ2-2 | TRBV5-1 | many | CASSLGASNTGELFF
TRBJ1-1 | TRBV29-1 | few | CSVDWTNTEAFF
TRBJ2-7 | TRBV5-1 | NA | CASSWDSGMEQYF
TRBJ1-5 | TRBV18 | NA | CASSPPGAVDQPQHF
TRBJ1-1 | TRBV6-2/TRBV6-3 | NA | CASSPGNHRENTEAFF
TRBJ2-1 | TRBV20-1 | NA | CSASRPLAGHEQFF
TRBJ2-1 | TRBV5-1 | many | CASSAGTSGDGRFF
TRBJ2-3 | TRBV7-2 | NA | CASSLNWISTDTQYF
TRBJ1-3 | TRBV20-1 | NA | CSARAGANSGNTIYF